These T cell receptor beta chains were read from a single sample in a study of identifying expanded T cells in peripheral blood. Some clones are missing from TCRdb's copy, which holds only in-frame ones; the method was immunoSEQ multiplex PCR. The sample includes some 120,000 clones, approximately 88% of them seen just once. The sample comprised blood. The source is a person aged 18-70 years in good health. Each CDR3 is given with its conserved first and last residue. The order of the fields is CDR3 DNA, CDR3 protein, J gene, D gene, V gene, clone size. A D gene is named only where the DNA matches it firmly. Part of the rows lack a size; the others show once, few, many or a class for expanded clones.

CDR3 DNA: TGTGCCAGCAGCCTGGGACTAAAGCAGTTCTTC
CDR3 protein: CASSLGLKQFF
J gene: TRBJ2-1
D gene: TRBD2
V gene: TRBV5-4
clone size: few

CDR3 DNA: TGTGCCAGCAGTTTATGGGGACAGAACACCGGGGAGCTGTTTTTT
CDR3 protein: CASSLWGQNTGELFF
J gene: TRBJ2-2
D gene: -
V gene: TRBV27
clone size: -

CDR3 DNA: TGTGCCAGTATGGACGGATATAATGAAAAACTGTTTTTT
CDR3 protein: CASMDGYNEKLFF
J gene: TRBJ1-4
D gene: -
V gene: TRBV19
clone size: once

CDR3 DNA: TGCGCCAGCAGCCAAGATAGGTGGGGGGGAAATGAGCAGTTCTTC
CDR3 protein: CASSQDRWGGNEQFF
J gene: TRBJ2-1
D gene: TRBD2
V gene: TRBV4-3
clone size: -

CDR3 DNA: TGTGCCAGCAGCTTCAGGGGCGTTAAGCTTTTCTTT
CDR3 protein: CASSFRGVKLFF
J gene: TRBJ1-1
D gene: -
V gene: TRBV11-3
clone size: -

CDR3 DNA: TGTGCCAGCTCGGGTAGCGGGAGGAGATCGGAAAAACTGTTTTTT
CDR3 protein: CASSGSGRRSEKLFF
J gene: TRBJ1-4
D gene: -
V gene: TRBV18
clone size: -

CDR3 DNA: TGTGCCAGCAGGGGAGGGGGATTCTCCTACGAGCAGTACTTC
CDR3 protein: CASRGGGFSYEQYF
J gene: TRBJ2-7
D gene: -
V gene: TRBV11-3
clone size: -

CDR3 DNA: TGTGCCATCAGTGAGTCCGACAGGGGATTGACAGATACGCAGTATTTT
CDR3 protein: CAISESDRGLTDTQYF
J gene: TRBJ2-3
D gene: TRBD1
V gene: TRBV10-3
clone size: -

CDR3 DNA: TGTGCCAGCAGTTACTCGGGACGGGGGAATTCACCCCTCCACTTT
CDR3 protein: CASSYSGRGNSPLHF
J gene: TRBJ1-6
D gene: -
V gene: TRBV6-5
clone size: -

CDR3 DNA: TGTGCCAGCTCACCAGAAATAGAGACCCAGTACTTC
CDR3 protein: CASSPEIETQYF
J gene: TRBJ2-5
D gene: -
V gene: TRBV18
clone size: -

CDR3 DNA: TGTGCCAGCTCACACGGGACAGGGGGACCCTACGAGCAGTACTTC
CDR3 protein: CASSHGTGGPYEQYF
J gene: TRBJ2-7
D gene: TRBD1
V gene: TRBV18
clone size: -

CDR3 DNA: TGTGCCAGCAGTCCACAGGGCGGCCATTACGGCTACACCTTC
CDR3 protein: CASSPQGGHYGYTF
J gene: TRBJ1-2
D gene: -
V gene: TRBV6-6
clone size: -

CDR3 DNA: TGCGCCAGCAGCTTAACGGGTAGACCCTACGAGCAGTACTTC
CDR3 protein: CASSLTGRPYEQYF
J gene: TRBJ2-7
D gene: -
V gene: TRBV5-1
clone size: -

CDR3 DNA: TGTGCCAGCAGTTACTCTTTGAACACTGAAGCTTTCTTT
CDR3 protein: CASSYSLNTEAFF
J gene: TRBJ1-1
D gene: -
V gene: TRBV6-5
clone size: -